This TCR beta chain was sequenced in a study of tumor-infiltrating lymphocytes in localized non-small cell lung cancer. Study in general: Patients included smokers and never-smokers with various histologies, some sampled after neoadjuvant chemotherapy. From each patient, both tumor and uninvolved lung, non-adjacent to tumor, were sampled. Whole-study results and caveats: No T-cell fraction difference was seen between IM1 and IM2 tumors. Higher tumor T cell infiltration than in uninvolved lung was supported by TCRbeta sequencing.

Using immunoSEQ multiplex PCR, the repertoire was profiled, and TCRdb retains in-frame clones only, with some absent. The sample includes fewer than 12,000 clones, around 57% of them seen just once. Turning to this clone: No antigen is known for it.

CDR1 and CDR2 (germline): MNHEY, SMNVEV (reference sequence). Trimming cost V 3 bases and J 8 bases, with 8 bases left between them. The CDR3 loop spans 13 amino acids. Sequenced: lung tumor tissue. The clonotype originates from a human donor with non-small cell lung cancer. The rearrangement links TRBV27 to TRBJ1-6; D unclear. This CDR3 reads CASSLRNHSPLHF. CDR3 DNA sequence: TGTGCCAGCAGTTTGCGCAATCATTCACCCCTCCACTTT.